Shown below are 28 T cell receptor beta chains from a single sample sequenced in a study of neurological immune-mediated disorders. TCRdb passed the 5' RACE reads through MiXCR, listing each CDR3 protein once. Counted here are tens of thousands of distinct CDR3 sequences, more than 14% occurring once; the ten biggest clones make up approximately 3.6%. Input material: CD4+ T cells from blood. These receptors were obtained from a woman aged 55-75 years with HTLV-1-associated myelopathy (HAM/TSP).

This clonotype was recorded at least ten times. V and J are TRBV20-1 and TRBJ1-6; possible D gene TRBD1, 6 bases. With 0 bases removed from V and 6 bases from J, the gap between germline ends came to 12 bases. The CDR3 covers 15 residues. Germline values: CDR1 DFQATT, CDR2 SNEGSKA (reference sequence). The CDR3 spells CSAREPGQSNSPLHF. CDR3 in DNA: TGCAGTGCTAGAGAGCCAGGACAGAGTAATTCACCCCTCCACTTT.

This rearrangement joins TRBV7-2 to TRBJ2-3; 8 nucleotides agree with TRBD2. This CDR3 is built from 13 residues. The J segment lost 5 bases and the V segment lost 5 bases, leaving 3 bases of the junction unmatched. The germline gives CDR1 SGHTA, CDR2 FQGNSA. Here the CDR3 DNA reads TGTGCCAGCAGCCCCGCGGGGGGAGATACGCAGTATTTT. Protein product: CASSPAGGDTQYF. Variable domain in full (rest from reference TRBV7-2 and TRBJ2-3): GAGVSQSPSNKVTEKGKDVELRCDPISGHTALYWYRQSLGQGLEFLIYFQGNSAPDKSGLPSDRFSAERTGGSVSTLTIQRTQQEDSAVYLCASSPAGGDTQYFGPGTRLTVL.

This clonotype was counted many times. The V gene is TRBV6-5, the J gene TRBJ2-5, with 7 positions matching TRBD2. V was clipped by 4 bases and J by 5 bases; unmatched bases: 7. CDR1 is MNHEY, CDR2 SVGAGI, per germline. The CDR3 has 14 residues. In nucleotides, the CDR3 is TGTGCCAGCAGTTCCCCTCGCGGGGGTGAGACCCAGTACTTC. Its translation: CASSSPRGGETQYF.

V usage is TRBV9 and J usage is TRBJ1-2; D perhaps matches TRBD1 (6 bases). There are 15 residues in the CDR3. Germline values: CDR1 SGDLS, CDR2 YYNGEE. V was trimmed by 6 bases and J by 1 base, leaving 16 bases between them. The DNA for the CDR3 is TGTGCCAGCACCTCTGGGGGGCAACATAACTATGGCTACACCTTC. Amino acids: CASTSGGQHNYGYTF.

This clonotype was seen repeatedly, ten times or more. This chain uses TRBV5-1 with TRBJ1-6; D gene ambiguous. V lost 4 bases, J lost 7 bases, and 15 bases lay in between. Per the germline V gene, CDR1 is SGHRS and CDR2 is YFSETQ. This CDR3 is 15 amino acids long. Written as DNA, the CDR3 is TGCGCCAGCAGCGGCGGGCCACCGCCGAATTCACCCCTCCACTTT. Translation gives CASSGGPPPNSPLHF.

A few counts support this clonotype. This rearrangement joins TRBV6-2 or TRBV6-3 to TRBJ2-1; 10 bases agree with TRBD2. Losses at the gene ends were 7 bases for V and 4 bases for J; bases not matched to a gene: 7. The CDR3 covers 15 residues. The germline gives CDR1 MNHEY, CDR2 SVGEGT. The CDR3 loop reads CASTPSGGGYNEQFF. DNA for the CDR3: TGTGCCAGCACCCCTAGCGGGGGTGGTTACAATGAGCAGTTCTTC.

This clonotype was seen many times. The J gene is TRBJ2-3, the V gene TRBV5-1; a weak D match, TRBD2 (6 bases). The CDR3 consists of 14 residues. Per germline, CDR1 SGHRS and CDR2 YFSETQ. Trimming removed 7 bases from V and 0 bases from J, with 12 bases in between. CDR3 amino acids: CASSTGTSTDTQYF. CDR3 sequence (DNA): TGCGCCAGCTCAACCGGGACTAGCACAGATACGCAGTATTTT.

This clonotype has a count of ten or more. DNA of the CDR3: TGCGCCAGCAGCTTCCGGACTATTTCCTCCTACAATGAGCAGTTCTTC. It is translated as CASSFRTISSYNEQFF. V and J are TRBV5-1 and TRBJ2-1; tentative D call: TRBD2 (6 bases). Germline V gives CDR1 SGHRS, CDR2 YFSETQ. V dropped 2 bases and J dropped 0 bases, with 12 bases sitting between them. The CDR3 consists of 16 residues.

This clonotype was counted at least ten times. This sequence joins TRBV5-1 and TRBJ2-2; TRBD1 is a possible D gene (6 bases). Germline CDR1 reads SGHRS; CDR2 reads YFSETQ. There are 15 residues in the CDR3. Between the trimmed V and J ends, which lost 2 bases and 6 bases, there was a span of 14 bases. CDR3 nucleotides: TGCGCCAGCAGCTTCCCAGGGGAGAGGGCCGGGGAGCTGTTTTTT. Translating it yields CASSFPGERAGELFF. The variable domain in full, with the rest retrieved from reference TRBV5-1 and TRBJ2-2, is KAGVTQTPRYLIKTRGQQVTLSCSPISGHRSVSWYQQTPGQGLQFLFEYFSETQRNKGNFPGRFSGRQFSNSRSEMNVSTLELGDSALYLCASSFPGERAGELFFGEGSRLTVL.

This clonotype was found many times. A much more abundant neighbour one base away suggests this may be a read error. The chain recombines TRBV5-1 with TRBJ1-2; D is undetermined. This CDR3 is 13 amino acids long. V was clipped by 0 bases and J by 2 bases, with 5 bases between them. CDR1 and CDR2 from the germline V gene are SGHRS and YFSETQ. CDR3 sequence reads: CASSLEGNYGYTF. The CDR3 nucleotides read TGCGCCAGCAGCTTGGAGGGAAACTATGGCTACACCTTC.

Worth noting for this clonotype: A junction boundary mismatches the germline segment, possibly from a read error. CDR3 protein: CSSSHQGLTNTGELFF. In nucleotides, the CDR3 is TGTTCCAGCAGCCACCAGGGGTTAACGAACACCGGGGAGCTTTTTTTT. The chain combines TRBV11-2 with TRBJ2-2; tentative D call: TRBD1 (6 bases). Germline lookup yields CDR1 SGHAT and CDR2 FQNNGV. The CDR3 runs 16 residues.

This clonotype was recorded many times. V usage is TRBV5-1 and J usage is TRBJ1-1, with D hard to call. V was pared by 1 base and J by 0 bases, with 7 bases between. CDR1 and CDR2 from the germline V gene are SGHRS and YFSETQ. The CDR3 loop spans 14 amino acids. CDR3 residues: CASSLLSLNTEAFF. As DNA, the CDR3 is TGCGCCAGCAGCTTGTTGAGCCTGAACACTGAAGCTTTCTTT.

This clonotype has a count of ten or more. The chain employs TRBV7-9 and TRBJ2-1; D assignment may be TRBD1 or TRBD2 (6 bases each). The V end was cut by 4 bases, the J end by 8 bases, with 15 bases between. Germline loops: CDR1 SEHNR, CDR2 FQNEAQ (reference sequence). The length of the CDR3 is 14 residues. CDR3: CASSSATGADEQFF. The CDR3 DNA reads TGTGCCAGCAGCTCAGCCACGGGGGCCGATGAGCAGTTCTTC.

This clonotype was detected ten times or more. Here the CDR3 reads CASSLNAGYSNQPQHF. The CDR3 coding sequence is TGTGCCAGCAGTTTAAATGCAGGGTATAGCAATCAGCCCCAGCATTTT. The J gene is TRBJ1-5, the V gene TRBV12-3 or TRBV12-4, with a tentative D call TRBD1 (5 bases). The CDR3 spans 16 residues. Trimming removed 2 bases at V and 0 bases at J, with 11 bases between.

The table lists this clonotype with many counts. V and J are TRBV6-5 and TRBJ2-3; D may be TRBD1 or TRBD2 (5 bases each). V dropped 2 bases and J dropped 2 bases, with 8 bases sitting between them. Germline V gene sequence: CDR1 MNHEY, CDR2 SVGAGI. CDR3 length: 14 residues. CDR3: CASSYGGDTDTQYF. The CDR3 DNA follows: TGTGCCAGCAGTTACGGGGGTGACACAGATACGCAGTATTTT.

Many counts were recorded for this clonotype. The rearrangement uses TRBV10-2 and TRBJ2-7, with 7 bases matching TRBD1. Trimming removed 10 bases from V and 5 bases from J; junction bases left unmatched: 11. The length of the CDR3 is 13 residues. Germline V CDR1 and CDR2: WSHSY, SAAADI. CDR3 amino acids: CATEGTARNEQYF. The CDR3 nucleotides are TGCGCCACCGAGGGGACAGCCCGGAACGAGCAGTACTTC.

This clonotype is a singleton in its sample. This rearrangement joins TRBV3-1 to TRBJ1-1, with D unresolved. V was clipped by 1 base and J by 7 bases, with 13 bases between them. Germline CDR1 LGHDT, CDR2 YNNKEL (reference sequence). This CDR3 has 14 residues. The CDR3 region has the DNA TGTGCCAGCAGCCAAGGGAAACTAGAACATGAAGCTTTCTTT. Translation gives CASSQGKLEHEAFF. Full variable domain (rest looked up from reference TRBV3-1 and TRBJ1-1): DTAVSQTPKYLVTQMGNDKSIKCEQNLGHDTMYWYKQDSKKFLKIMFSYNNKELIINETVPNRFSPKSPDKAHLNLHINSLELGDSAVYFCASSQGKLEHEAFFGQGTRLTVV.

The table lists this clonotype with many counts. V gene TRBV4-2 combines with J gene TRBJ2-3, with D maybe TRBD2 (6 bases). V lost 4 bases to trimming and J lost 0 bases, with 17 bases between them. The CDR3 has 17 amino acids. From germline, CDR1 is LGHNA and CDR2 YNFKEQ. CDR3 amino acids: CASSLRLPGLSTDTQYF. Here the CDR3 DNA reads TGTGCCAGCAGCCTCCGCCTTCCGGGACTTAGCACAGATACGCAGTATTTT.

This clonotype was recorded many times. J is TRBJ1-2 and V is TRBV5-1; D not certain. The CDR3 length is 16 residues. Germline CDR1 reads SGHRS; CDR2 reads YFSETQ. The V gene lost 3 bases and the J gene lost 6 bases, with 21 bases spanning the gap. This CDR3 is CASSSSPDGVGDGYTF. CDR3 DNA: TGCGCCAGCAGCTCATCCCCGGATGGGGTTGGAGATGGCTACACCTTC.

In its sample, this clonotype was seen many times. V usage is TRBV7-9 and J usage is TRBJ2-2; the D call may be TRBD1 or TRBD2 (5 bases each). The CDR3 covers 14 residues. V was shortened by 1 base and J by 3 bases, with 6 bases between the two germline ends. CDR1 is SEHNR, CDR2 FQNEAQ, per germline (reference sequence). The CDR3: CASSLGGDTGELFF. The CDR3 nucleotides read TGTGCCAGCAGCTTAGGAGGGGACACCGGGGAGCTGTTTTTT.

This clonotype appeared many times. The V call is TRBV9, the J call TRBJ2-1; possible D gene TRBD1, 5 bases. The length of the CDR3 is 17 residues. Germline V gene sequence: CDR1 SGDLS, CDR2 YYNGEE. V dropped 0 bases and J dropped 0 bases, with 13 bases sitting between them. The DNA for the CDR3 is TGTGCCAGCAGCGTAGCAGAAAGGGGTAGCTCCTACAATGAGCAGTTCTTC. Amino acids: CASSVAERGSSYNEQFF.

This clonotype was recorded at least ten times. The junction departs from germline at one end; a sequencing error may be responsible. The rearrangement links TRBV6-1 to TRBJ2-7; possible D gene TRBD1, 6 bases. CDR3 length: 13 residues. Germline-derived CDR1 and CDR2 are MNHNS and SASEGT. Here the CDR3 reads CAAGAGNTYEQYF. For the CDR3, the DNA is TGCGCAGCAGGGGCAGGTAATACCTACGAGCAGTACTTC.

This clonotype was observed at least ten times. V and J are TRBV20-1 and TRBJ2-3; 13 bases agree with TRBD2. Germline CDR1 DFQATT, CDR2 SNEGSKA (reference sequence). The CDR3 is made up of 17 amino acids. V gave up 3 bases and J gave up 2 bases; unmatched junction bases: 8. In DNA, the CDR3 is TGCAGTGCTAGTGCGACTAGCGGGGGGCCTATCACAGATACGCAGTATTTT. It yields the protein CSASATSGGPITDTQYF.

In its sample, this clonotype was seen many times. The chain carries TRBV7-9 and TRBJ1-2; 9 nucleotides align to TRBD1. The CDR3 sequence is 14 residues long. V shed 6 bases and J 5 bases; nucleotides not matched to a gene: 7. Looked up from germline, CDR1 is SEHNR and CDR2 is FQNEAQ (reference sequence). The CDR3 loop is CASSLGQGEYGYTF. The DNA of the CDR3 is TGTGCCAGCAGTTTGGGACAGGGTGAATATGGCTACACCTTC.

The gene calls are TRBV12-3 or TRBV12-4 and TRBJ2-7, with D perhaps matching TRBD2 (6 bases). The V end lost 7 bases, the J end lost 2 bases, and 9 bases lay between the germline ends. The CDR3 length is 12 residues. CDR3 DNA: TGTGCCAGCACGGGGGAGACCTACGAGCAGTACTTC. It yields the protein CASTGETYEQYF.

This clonotype has ten or more counts. The rearrangement uses TRBV12-3 or TRBV12-4 and TRBJ2-7; D not resolved. The germline V and J ends were trimmed by 3 bases and 0 bases, with 6 bases remaining between them. The CDR3 has 13 amino acids. CDR3 amino acids: CASSLYFSYEQYF. Here the CDR3 DNA reads TGTGCCAGCAGTTTGTACTTCTCCTACGAGCAGTACTTC.

In this sample, this clonotype turned up many times. This chain joins TRBV10-3 and TRBJ2-4; 7 bases are shared with TRBD1. The V gene's germline CDR1 is ENHRY and CDR2 SYGVKD. J gave up 7 bases and V 4 bases, and 7 bases lay outside the gene matches. CDR3 length equals 14 residues. The CDR3 DNA is TGTGCCATCAGTGTCACAGGGGAAACCAACATTCAGTACTTC. Translating gives CAISVTGETNIQYF.

The chain uses TRBV5-6 and TRBJ1-1; no definite D call. CDR1 is SGHDT, CDR2 YYEEEE, per germline. The V end lost 2 bases, the J end lost 0 bases, and 8 bases lay between the germline ends. The CDR3 has 14 amino acids. The CDR3 DNA reads as TGTGCCAGCAGCTTCCTACAGCTGAACACTGAAGCTTTCTTT. It is translated as CASSFLQLNTEAFF.